This T cell receptor beta chain was obtained from a study of T cells after yellow fever vaccination. Whole-study findings and limits: Although the secondary response was weaker, it peaked faster, at day 5 versus 15.

The germline CDR1 and CDR2 sequences are ENHRY and SYGVKD. J lost 8 bases, V lost 4 bases, and 3 bases had no gene match. The CDR3 runs to 15 residues. This clonotype showed up many times. Its antigen is still unknown. 5'RACE template switching generated TCR cDNA, adding a universal primer site and UMIs. TCRdb itself ran the 5' RACE reads through MiXCR, one entry per CDR3 protein. The repertoire holds roughly 120,000 distinct CDR3 sequences, around 6.7% seen once, with roughly 2.8% in the top ten. The sequence was collected from a man younger than 30 who received the YFV17D yellow fever vaccine. The chain couples TRBV10-3 to TRBJ1-6; the match to TRBD1 covers 12 bases. Sequenced material: CD4+ T cells sorted from PBMCs, taken 45 days after the first yellow fever vaccination. CDR3 in amino acids: CAISGGQGAHSPLHF. In nucleotides, the CDR3 is TGTGCCATCAGTGGGGGACAGGGGGCTCATTCACCCCTCCACTTT.